The TCR beta chain described here comes from a study of cytomegalovirus exposure and HLA in healthy donors. In regard to this clone: Antigen: not known.

Study-level findings and limits: Most sequenced TCRs were rare (though some public TCRs occurred in many donors). A later analysis, which compared TCR beta chains of equal frequency, found the HLA-associated ones more clonally expanded. Using the classifier, cytomegalovirus status was reportedly diagnosed with high specificity and sensitivity.

The donors gave bone marrow, and they were healthy. Use of 60 Vbeta and 13 Jbeta primers characterized the PCR. Produced via immunoSEQ multiplex PCR; TCRdb's table is partial and in-frame only. This sample contains more than 45,000 clones. This CDR3 is built from 11 residues. The germline V gene has CDR1 SQVTM and CDR2 ANQGSEA. Trimming shortened V by 2 bases and J by 12 bases, and 11 bases separated the two germline ends. The V and J genes are TRBV29-1 and TRBJ2-1; D is perhaps TRBD2 (6 bases). The TCR comes from a male donor in good health and CMV-seronegative. Sample: PBMCs. The CDR3 sequence: CSVETGGPQFF. CDR3 sequence (DNA): TGCAGCGTTGAAACCGGGGGACCGCAGTTCTTC.